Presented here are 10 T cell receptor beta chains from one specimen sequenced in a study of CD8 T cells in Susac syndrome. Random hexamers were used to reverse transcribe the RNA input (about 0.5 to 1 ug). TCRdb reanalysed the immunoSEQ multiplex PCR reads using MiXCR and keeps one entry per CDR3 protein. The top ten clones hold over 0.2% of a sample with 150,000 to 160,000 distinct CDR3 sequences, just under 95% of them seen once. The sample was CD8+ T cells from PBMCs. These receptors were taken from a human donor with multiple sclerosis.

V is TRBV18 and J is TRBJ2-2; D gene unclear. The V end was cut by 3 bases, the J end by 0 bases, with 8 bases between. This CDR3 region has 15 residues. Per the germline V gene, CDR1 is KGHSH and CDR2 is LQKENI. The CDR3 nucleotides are TGTGCCAGCTCACCTACAACTACGAACACCGGGGAGCTGTTTTTT. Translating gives CASSPTTTNTGELFF.

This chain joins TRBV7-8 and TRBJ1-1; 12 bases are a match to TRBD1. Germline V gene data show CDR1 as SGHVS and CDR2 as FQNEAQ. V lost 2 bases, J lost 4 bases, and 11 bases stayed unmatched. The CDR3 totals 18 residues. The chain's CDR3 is CASSLTVGTGGQGTEAFF. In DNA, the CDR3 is TGTGCCAGCAGCTTAACGGTTGGGACAGGGGGCCAGGGCACTGAAGCTTTCTTT. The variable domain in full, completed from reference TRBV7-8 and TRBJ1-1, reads GAGVSQSPRYKVAKRGQDVALRCDPISGHVSLFWYQQALGQGPEFLTYFQNEAQLDKSGLPSDRFFAERPEGSVSTLKIQRTQQEDSAVYLCASSLTVGTGGQGTEAFFGQGTRLTVV.

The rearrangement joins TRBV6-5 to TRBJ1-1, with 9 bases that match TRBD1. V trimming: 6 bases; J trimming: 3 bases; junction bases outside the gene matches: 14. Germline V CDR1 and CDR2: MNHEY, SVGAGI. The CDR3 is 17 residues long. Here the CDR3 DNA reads TGTGCCAGCAGGTTAGACAGGGGGTCTCTGTCGGACACTGAAGCTTTCTTT. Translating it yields CASRLDRGSLSDTEAFF.

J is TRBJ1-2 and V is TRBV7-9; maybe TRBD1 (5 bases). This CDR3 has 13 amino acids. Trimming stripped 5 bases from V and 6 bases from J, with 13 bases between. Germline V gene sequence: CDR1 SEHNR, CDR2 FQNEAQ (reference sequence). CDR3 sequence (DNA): TGTGCCAGCAGCCAGGGCGGGGTGGATGGCTACACCTTC. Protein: CASSQGGVDGYTF.

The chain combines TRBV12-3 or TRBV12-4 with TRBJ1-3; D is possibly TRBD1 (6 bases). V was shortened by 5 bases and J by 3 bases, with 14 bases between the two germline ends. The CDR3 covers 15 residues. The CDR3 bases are TGTGCCAGCAGTGAACAGGGTTTGGGTGGAAACACCATATATTTT. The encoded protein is CASSEQGLGGNTIYF.

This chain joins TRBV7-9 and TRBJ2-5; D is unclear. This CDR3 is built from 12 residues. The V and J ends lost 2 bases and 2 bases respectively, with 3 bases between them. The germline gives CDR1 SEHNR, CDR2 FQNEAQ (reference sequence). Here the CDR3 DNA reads TGTGCCAGCAGCTTACTACAAGAGACCCAGTACTTC. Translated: CASSLLQETQYF.

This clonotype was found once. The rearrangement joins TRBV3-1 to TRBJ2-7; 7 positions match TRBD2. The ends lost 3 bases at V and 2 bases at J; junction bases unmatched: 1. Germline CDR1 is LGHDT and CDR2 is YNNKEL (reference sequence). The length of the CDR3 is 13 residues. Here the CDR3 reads CASSHGGTYEQYF. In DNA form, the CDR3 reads TGTGCCAGCAGCCACGGGGGGACCTACGAGCAGTACTTC.

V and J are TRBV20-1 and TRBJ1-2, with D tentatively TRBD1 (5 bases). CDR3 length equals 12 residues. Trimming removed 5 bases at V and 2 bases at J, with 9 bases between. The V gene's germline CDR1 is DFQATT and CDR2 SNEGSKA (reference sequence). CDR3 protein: CSAPRQNYGYTF. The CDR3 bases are TGCAGTGCTCCAAGACAGAACTATGGCTACACCTTC.

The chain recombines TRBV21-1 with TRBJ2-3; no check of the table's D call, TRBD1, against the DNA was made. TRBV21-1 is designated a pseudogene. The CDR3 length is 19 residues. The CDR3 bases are TGTGCCAGCAGCAAATTGCATAGGGACAGGGGGATCCTCAGCGATACGCAGTATTTT. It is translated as CASSKLHRDRGILSDTQYF.

DNA for the CDR3: TGTGCCAGCAGCGTAGGAGCCCTCACCGGGGAGCTGTTTTTT. It translates to CASSVGALTGELFF. The rearrangement uses TRBV9 and TRBJ2-2; D is uncertain. The CDR3 extends over 14 amino acids. Trimming took off 0 bases at V and 4 bases at J, with 7 bases between the two ends. CDR1 is SGDLS and CDR2 is YYNGEE in the germline V gene.